A single sample gave rise to the 32 T cell receptor beta chains below, sequenced in a study of T-cell reconstitution after alpha-beta-depleted transplantation in children. Preparation of the TCRbeta library involved a method that used unique molecular identifiers. TCRdb analysed the PCR reads with MiXCR anew, one entry per CDR3 protein. The sample gives some 180,000 distinct CDR3 sequences, roughly 7.1% of which show up once; more than 5.5% is in the top ten. Sequencing used PBMCs, obtained before TCRalphabeta/CD19-depleted stem cell transplant. Receptors were obtained from a boy aged 2 to 10 with acute lymphoblastic leukemia, due to receive a stem cell transplant.

This rearrangement joins TRBV28 to TRBJ1-2; D is unclear. Germline lookup yields CDR1 MDHEN and CDR2 SYDVKM. Trimming shortened V by 4 bases and J by 4 bases, and 13 bases separated the two germline ends. This CDR3 has 14 amino acids. CDR3 in DNA: TGTGCCAGCAGTTCCCCGACGGTGCTCTATGGCTACACCTTC. Protein: CASSSPTVLYGYTF.

This clonotype was counted many times. The chain recombines TRBV12-5 with TRBJ2-5; D unresolved. CDR3 length equals 13 residues. Trimming removed 2 bases at V and 1 base at J, with 5 bases between. Germline CDR1 reads LGHNT; CDR2 reads FRNRAP. The DNA of the CDR3 is TGTGCTAGTGGTTTGTCGGTCCAAGAGACCCAGTACTTC. As protein: CASGLSVQETQYF.

This chain uses TRBV5-1 with TRBJ2-3; 13 bases are shared with TRBD2. Germline loops: CDR1 SGHRS, CDR2 YFSETQ. With V trimmed by 4 bases and J by 0 bases, 2 bases remained unmatched. The CDR3 runs to 16 residues. The CDR3 sequence: CASSRTSGGSTDTQYF. The CDR3 nucleotides read TGCGCCAGCAGCAGGACTAGCGGGGGAAGCACAGATACGCAGTATTTT.

This clonotype was seen more than once but under ten times. CDR3 sequence reads: CSARGPGGGVLAGTDTQYF. In nucleotides, the CDR3 is TGCAGCGCTCGGGGACCAGGGGGAGGCGTACTAGCGGGAACAGATACGCAGTATTTT. The chain links TRBV29-1 to TRBJ2-3; 10 nucleotides line up with TRBD2. Trimming at V came to 7 bases and at J to 3 bases, leaving 22 bases not matched to a gene. CDR1 is SQVTM, CDR2 ANQGSEA, per germline. This CDR3 has 19 amino acids.

This clonotype was detected a few times. The rearrangement links TRBV2 to TRBJ2-3; D may match TRBD1 or TRBD2 (5 bases each). With 5 bases removed from V and 3 bases from J, the gap between germline ends came to 9 bases. Germline CDR1 and CDR2: SNHLY and FYNNEI. The CDR3 consists of 13 residues. The CDR3 region has the DNA TGTGCCAGCAGTACCGAGGGGACAGATACGCAGTATTTT. Encoded protein: CASSTEGTDTQYF.

In its sample, this clonotype was seen many times. The chain recombines TRBV7-2 with TRBJ1-2, with D hard to call. The germline V gene has CDR1 SGHTA and CDR2 FQGNSA. The CDR3 has 11 residues. V was trimmed by 11 bases and J by 4 bases, leaving 11 bases between them. This CDR3 reads CALGSSYGYTF. The DNA for the CDR3 is TGTGCCCTCGGGAGTAGCTATGGCTACACCTTC.

This clonotype was counted many times. The gene calls are TRBV28 and TRBJ2-2, with D unclear. The germline V gene encodes CDR1 MDHEN and CDR2 SYDVKM. The V end lost 2 bases, the J end lost 1 base, and 8 bases lay between the germline ends. The CDR3 covers 15 residues. The CDR3 DNA reads as TGTGCCAGCAGTTTACGGCAGATGAACACCGGGGAGCTGTTTTTT. It encodes CASSLRQMNTGELFF.

This clonotype was seen ten or more times. The J gene is TRBJ2-1, the V gene TRBV12-3 or TRBV12-4, with D possibly being TRBD1 or TRBD2 (6 bases each). The CDR3 has 14 residues. V lost 5 bases to trimming and J lost 3 bases, with 11 bases between them. The CDR3 protein is CASSPGAYYNEQFF. For the CDR3, the DNA is TGTGCCAGCAGTCCGGGGGCATACTACAATGAGCAGTTCTTC.

This clonotype was observed many times. CDR3 nucleotides: TGTGCCAGCAGCCAAGGTCCCTTATACGAGCAGTACTTC. Translation gives CASSQGPLYEQYF. The chain joins TRBV14 to TRBJ2-7; D not certain. The germline gives CDR1 SGHDN, CDR2 FVKESK. The CDR3 covers 13 residues. Trimming cost V 1 base and J 4 bases, with 8 bases left between them. Looking up the rest from reference TRBV14 and TRBJ2-7 gives the full variable domain: EAGVTQFPSHSVIEKGQTVTLRCDPISGHDNLYWYRRVMGKEIKFLLHFVKESKQDESGMPNNRFLAERTGGTYSTLKVQPAELEDSGVYFCASSQGPLYEQYFGPGTRLTVT.

The chain is built from TRBV20-1 and TRBJ1-2, with 8 bases matching TRBD1. Germline V gives CDR1 DFQATT, CDR2 SNEGSKA (reference sequence). The CDR3 loop spans 13 amino acids. As DNA, the CDR3 is TGCAGCCCCTTGGACAGGGAGAACTATGGCTACACCTTC. This sequence encodes CSPLDRENYGYTF.

The table lists this clonotype with many counts. The V gene is TRBV27, the J gene TRBJ2-2, with D perhaps matching TRBD1 (6 bases). There are 13 residues in the CDR3. V was shortened by 6 bases and J by 7 bases, with 12 bases between the two germline ends. Germline CDR1 and CDR2: MNHEY and SMNVEV (reference sequence). CDR3 sequence: CASRTGWVGELFF. Written as DNA, the CDR3 is TGTGCCAGCAGAACAGGGTGGGTCGGGGAGCTGTTTTTT.

This clonotype was seen at least ten times. The chain is built from TRBV20-1 and TRBJ2-2, with D maybe TRBD1 (6 bases). Germline V gene sequence: CDR1 DFQATT, CDR2 SNEGSKA (reference sequence). The CDR3 contains 15 residues. The V gene lost 6 bases and the J gene lost 1 base, with 15 bases spanning the gap. Written as DNA, the CDR3 is TGCAGTGCACGGACAGATCTGGGGAACACCGGGGAGCTGTTTTTT. The encoded protein is CSARTDLGNTGELFF.

The table lists this clonotype with many counts. In nucleotides, the CDR3 is TGTGCCAGCAGCCGGGACTGGAACACAGATACGCAGTATTTT. As protein: CASSRDWNTDTQYF. The chain employs TRBV6-1 and TRBJ2-3, with D perhaps TRBD2 (6 bases). Looked up from germline, CDR1 is MNHNS and CDR2 is SASEGT. V was clipped by 6 bases and J by 2 bases, with 12 bases between them. This CDR3 is built from 14 residues.

A note on this clonotype: The CDR3 does not end in the conserved phenylalanine or tryptophan, so this is likely a read error. CDR3 region: CASSRDSFGEQYY. The CDR3 DNA reads TGTGCCAGCAGCCGGGACAGCTTTGGCGAGCAGTACTAC. The chain is built from TRBV3-1 and TRBJ2-7; 7 bases fit TRBD1. This CDR3 comprises 13 residues. Germline V gene sequence: CDR1 LGHDT, CDR2 YNNKEL (reference sequence). V trimming: 4 bases; J trimming: 6 bases; junction bases outside the gene matches: 6.

This clonotype was seen many times. The chain is built from TRBV3-1 and TRBJ1-1, with D perhaps matching TRBD1 (5 bases). With 6 bases removed from V and 1 base from J, the gap between germline ends came to 12 bases. The CDR3 is 14 amino acids. Germline-derived CDR1 and CDR2 are LGHDT and YNNKEL (reference sequence). Written as DNA, the CDR3 is TGTGCCAGCAGTCGCGGCGGACAGAACACTGAAGCTTTCTTT. It encodes CASSRGGQNTEAFF.

This rearrangement joins TRBV21-1 to TRBJ1-1; the table's D call TRBD1 went unverified against the DNA. TRBV21-1 is a listed pseudogene. The CDR3 covers 14 residues. The CDR3 coding sequence is TGTGCCAGCACCTCCGGGACACCTAGGATGAAAGCTTTCTTT. Amino acid sequence: CASTSGTPRMKAFF.

This clonotype was detected a few times. This chain uses TRBV5-5 with TRBJ2-3; 9 bases match TRBD1. The CDR3 is 14 residues long. CDR1 SGHKS and CDR2 YYEKEE come from the germline V gene (reference sequence). V dropped 5 bases and J dropped 4; count of bases not matched to a gene: 5. Written as DNA, the CDR3 is TGTGCCAGCAGGGGGGGGACAGGGTCAGATACGCAGTATTTT. Its protein product is CASRGGTGSDTQYF.

The chain employs TRBV10-1 and TRBJ2-3, with D perhaps TRBD2 (5 bases). CDR3 length: 14 residues. Trimming removed 1 base from V and 5 bases from J, with 10 bases in between. Germline V gene lookup returns CDR1 WNHNN and CDR2 SYGVQD (reference sequence). CDR3: CASSEFDAGDTQYF. The CDR3 bases are TGCGCCAGCAGTGAGTTCGACGCGGGAGATACGCAGTATTTT.

This clonotype has ten or more counts. This chain connects TRBV6-1 to TRBJ2-1; 13 nucleotides agree with TRBD2. After removal of 4 bases from V and 7 bases from J, the junction contained 7 bases not matched to a gene. This CDR3 contains 16 residues. Germline V lookup: CDR1 MNHNS, CDR2 SASEGT. The CDR3 DNA reads TGTGCCAGCAGTGTTTATGGGACTAGCGGGAATAATGAGCAGTTCTTC. Residues: CASSVYGTSGNNEQFF.

The table lists this clonotype with a few counts. DNA of the CDR3: TGTGCCAGCAGTCCCTCCGGGACAGCTTACGAGCAGTACTTC. Encoded protein: CASSPSGTAYEQYF. The chain carries TRBV12-3 or TRBV12-4 and TRBJ2-7, with 7 bases lining up with TRBD1. The junction had 8 bases not matched to a gene; V was cut back by 5 bases and J by 4 bases. CDR3 length: 14 residues.

This clonotype has ten or more counts. This rearrangement joins TRBV20-1 to TRBJ2-3, with TRBD2 matching 8 bases. From germline, CDR1 is DFQATT and CDR2 SNEGSKA (reference sequence). V lost 1 base, J lost 4 bases, and 10 bases stayed unmatched. This CDR3 has 16 residues. The DNA of the CDR3 is TGCAGTGCTAGAGGCATACGGGAGGGTGGCTCAGATACGCAGTATTTT. Its translation: CSARGIREGGSDTQYF.

The chain combines TRBV5-5 with TRBJ2-4; TRBD1 is a possible D gene (6 bases). Trimming took off 1 base at V and 7 bases at J, with 21 bases between the two ends. Germline V lookup: CDR1 SGHKS, CDR2 YYEKEE (reference sequence). This CDR3 has 17 residues. The CDR3 region is CASSLWQPGQIINIQYF. Written as DNA, the CDR3 is TGTGCCAGCAGCTTGTGGCAGCCGGGACAAATAATCAACATTCAGTACTTC.

This clonotype was counted ten times or more. V gene TRBV20-1 combines with J gene TRBJ2-7; D gene ambiguous. CDR1 and CDR2 (germline): DFQATT, SNEGSKA (reference sequence). V lost 3 bases to trimming and J lost 4 bases, with 13 bases between them. CDR3 size: 13 residues. CDR3 nucleotide sequence: TGCAGTGCTAGTGTGGCAAATCCTTACGAGCAGTACTTC. It codes for CSASVANPYEQYF.

This clonotype came up a few times. This chain joins TRBV29-1 and TRBJ1-2; a weak D match, TRBD1 (5 bases). The germline V and J ends were trimmed by 4 bases and 7 bases, with 16 bases remaining between them. CDR1 SQVTM and CDR2 ANQGSEA come from the germline V gene. The CDR3 is 13 residues long. CDR3 loop: CSVGGLPESGYTF. The CDR3, as DNA: TGCAGCGTTGGGGGCCTCCCGGAAAGTGGCTACACCTTC.

This clonotype is categorized as medium-sized. The J gene is TRBJ2-5, the V gene TRBV7-6, with a weak D call TRBD2 (5 bases). The CDR3 consists of 17 residues. V lost 2 bases and J 5 bases, leaving 21 bases between the germline ends. Germline V gives CDR1 SGHVS, CDR2 FNYEAQ. CDR3 region: CASSLNKASGVRETQYF. CDR3 DNA sequence: TGTGCCAGCAGCTTAAACAAGGCGTCCGGGGTCCGGGAGACCCAGTACTTC.

This clonotype was detected a few times. One end of the junction is discordant with germline, which a read error may explain. The chain carries TRBV10-3 and TRBJ2-5, with 10 bases matching TRBD1. Germline assignment: CDR1 ENHRY and CDR2 SYGVKD. The CDR3 has 18 residues. CDR3 region: CALSGLLEPGQGSETQYF. The CDR3, as DNA: TGTGCCCTCAGTGGCCTTTTGGAACCGGGACAGGGGTCGGAGACCCAGTACTTC.

This clonotype appeared a few times. V is TRBV7-9 and J is TRBJ2-7; TRBD1 matches at 11 bases. V trimming: 5 bases; J trimming: 2 bases; junction bases outside the gene matches: 8. Germline assignment: CDR1 SEHNR and CDR2 FQNEAQ (reference sequence). The CDR3 length is 16 residues. CDR3 residues: CASSRGTGGNAYEQYF. CDR3 DNA: TGTGCCAGCAGCCGCGGGACAGGGGGTAACGCCTACGAGCAGTACTTC. Combining the CDR3 with reference TRBV7-9 and TRBJ2-7 gives the whole variable domain DTGVSQNPRHKITKRGQNVTFRCDPISEHNRLYWYRQTLGQGPEFLTYFQNEAQLEKSRLLSDRFSAERPKGSFSTLEIQRTEQGDSAMYLCASSRGTGGNAYEQYFGPGTRLTVT.

The chain joins TRBV2 to TRBJ2-3; the D is unclear. The ends were cut back, 10 bases at V and 1 base at J, with 9 bases in the middle. The CDR3 runs to 12 residues. The V gene's germline CDR1 is SNHLY and CDR2 FYNNEI. CDR3 amino acids: CAMIFGTDTQYF. The CDR3 DNA sequence: TGTGCCATGATCTTTGGCACAGATACGCAGTATTTT.

This clonotype appeared many times. The chain links TRBV4-2 to TRBJ1-4; D is undetermined. Germline assignment: CDR1 LGHNA and CDR2 YNFKEQ. The CDR3 spans 18 residues. The germline V and J ends were trimmed by 4 bases and 0 bases, with 18 bases remaining between them. In DNA form, the CDR3 reads TGTGCCAGCAGCCCAAGACCTGGGGAGATGGCAACTAATGAAAAACTGTTTTTT. It is translated as CASSPRPGEMATNEKLFF.

This clonotype was detected many times. The chain links TRBV5-8 to TRBJ2-2; 12 bases line up with TRBD1. V lost 0 bases, J lost 2 bases, and 5 bases stayed unmatched. The CDR3 length is 18 residues. Germline assignment: CDR1 SGHTS and CDR2 YDEGEE. CDR3 nucleotide sequence: TGTGCCAGCAGCTTGGCCGGGACAGGGGGCCCAAACACCGGGGAGCTGTTTTTT. Protein sequence: CASSLAGTGGPNTGELFF.

Only a few counts were recorded for this clonotype. Here the CDR3 reads CSAREDGRKNTEAFF. The CDR3 DNA reads TGCAGTGCTAGAGAGGACGGCAGGAAGAACACTGAAGCTTTCTTT. The chain has TRBV20-1 and TRBJ1-1; D unresolved. The CDR3 is 15 amino acids. V was trimmed by 0 bases and J by 1 base, leaving 12 bases between them. Germline CDR1 reads DFQATT; CDR2 reads SNEGSKA (reference sequence).

This clonotype showed up many times. The chain recombines TRBV20-1 with TRBJ1-5; perhaps TRBD1 as D (5 bases). The V and J ends lost 6 bases and 6 bases respectively, with 18 bases between them. Germline CDR1 is DFQATT and CDR2 is SNEGSKA (reference sequence). The CDR3 runs 14 residues. The DNA of the CDR3 is TGCAGTGCCTCCTTCGGGGGGAGCGGTCAGCCCCAGCATTTT. Translating gives CSASFGGSGQPQHF.